This T cell receptor beta chain was captured in a study of cytomegalovirus exposure and HLA in healthy donors. The CDR3 consists of 13 residues. V lost 7 bases to trimming and J lost 7 bases, with 13 bases between them. Germline CDR1 is SNHLY and CDR2 is FYNNEI. PCR was performed using 60 Vbeta and 13 Jbeta primers. Here immunoSEQ multiplex PCR was the method, and the copy in TCRdb shows in-frame clones only, minus some. The sample includes 150,000 to 200,000 clones, approximately 67% of them seen just once. The TCR comes from a man in his forties in good health and CMV-seronegative. The rearrangement links TRBV2 to TRBJ1-4, with a tentative D call TRBD1 (6 bases). Sequenced: PBMCs. The CDR3 reads CASTGDRREKLFF. CDR3 bases: TGTGCCAGCACCGGAGACAGGCGTGAAAAACTGTTTTTT.